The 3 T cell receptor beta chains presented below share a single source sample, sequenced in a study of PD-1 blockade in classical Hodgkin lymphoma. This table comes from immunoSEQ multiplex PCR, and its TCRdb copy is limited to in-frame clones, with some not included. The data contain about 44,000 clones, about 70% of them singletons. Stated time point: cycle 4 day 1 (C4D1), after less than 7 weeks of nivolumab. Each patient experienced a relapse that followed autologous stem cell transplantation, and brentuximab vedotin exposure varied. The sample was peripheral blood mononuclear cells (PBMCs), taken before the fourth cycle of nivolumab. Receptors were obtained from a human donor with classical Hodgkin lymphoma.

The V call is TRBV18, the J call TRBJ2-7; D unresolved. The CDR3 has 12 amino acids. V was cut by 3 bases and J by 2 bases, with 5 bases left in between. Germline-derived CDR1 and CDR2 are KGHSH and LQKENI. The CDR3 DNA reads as TGTGCCAGCTCACCGACCCCCTACGAGCAGTACTTC. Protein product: CASSPTPYEQYF. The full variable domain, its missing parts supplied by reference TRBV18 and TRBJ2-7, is NAGVMQNPRHLVRRRGQEARLRCSPMKGHSHVYWYRQLPEEGLKFMVYLQKENIIDESGMPKERFSAEFPKEGPSILRIQQVVRGDSAAYFCASSPTPYEQYFGPGTRLTVT.

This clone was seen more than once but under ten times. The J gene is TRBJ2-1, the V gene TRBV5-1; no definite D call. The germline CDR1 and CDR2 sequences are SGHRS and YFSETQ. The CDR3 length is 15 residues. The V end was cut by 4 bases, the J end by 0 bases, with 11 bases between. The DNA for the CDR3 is TGCGCCAGCAGCACCACAGAGAGCTCCTACAATGAGCAGTTCTTC. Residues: CASSTTESSYNEQFF.

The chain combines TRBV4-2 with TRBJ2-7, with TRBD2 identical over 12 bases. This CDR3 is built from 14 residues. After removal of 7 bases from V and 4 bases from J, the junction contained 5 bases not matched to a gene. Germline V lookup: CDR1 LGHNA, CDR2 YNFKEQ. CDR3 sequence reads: CASTKTSGSYEQYF. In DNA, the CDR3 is TGTGCCAGCACCAAGACTAGCGGGAGTTACGAGCAGTACTTC.